Below are 23 T cell receptor beta chains sequenced from a single sample in a study of CD8 T cells in ankylosing spondylitis. Each CDR3 protein is one row after TCRdb ran MiXCR on the 5' RACE reads. In the table there are about 700,000 distinct CDR3 sequences, around 20% of which are singletons. What these receptors recognize is not known. Overall study findings and caveats: Typical of ankylosing spondylitis blood, it appeared, was a TCR beta motif of fewer than ten highly homologous variants.

Sequencing was done on a sample of blood, either unsorted or a sorted T cell fraction (not recorded which). The receptors derive from a male donor with ankylosing spondylitis.

This clonotype turned up a few times. CDR3 bases: TGTGCCAGCTCACCACGACCGGGGGCTTCAACCGGGGAGCTGTTTTTT. Protein sequence: CASSPRPGASTGELFF. The chain is built from TRBV18 and TRBJ2-2; D may be TRBD1 or TRBD2 (6 bases each). Germline CDR1 KGHSH, CDR2 LQKENI. The ends were cut back, 1 base at V and 5 bases at J, with 14 bases in the middle. The CDR3 spans 16 residues. Combining the CDR3 with reference TRBV18 and TRBJ2-2 gives the whole variable domain NAGVMQNPRHLVRRRGQEARLRCSPMKGHSHVYWYRQLPEEGLKFMVYLQKENIIDESGMPKERFSAEFPKEGPSILRIQQVVRGDSAAYFCASSPRPGASTGELFFGEGSRLTVL.

This clonotype has only a few counts. The J gene is TRBJ2-7, the V gene TRBV6-1; TRBD2 might be the D (5 bases). With 6 bases removed from V and 2 bases from J, the gap between germline ends came to 17 bases. This CDR3 is 15 amino acids long. From germline, CDR1 is MNHNS and CDR2 SASEGT. Here the CDR3 reads CASSPGVPYTYEQYF. The CDR3 DNA follows: TGTGCCAGCAGCCCCGGGGTACCGTATACCTACGAGCAGTACTTC.

This clonotype has a count of ten or more. CDR3 coding DNA: TGTGCCAGCAGTTTAGCGGGGTTCGGCAATCAGCCCCAGCATTTT. This translates into CASSLAGFGNQPQHF. The chain links TRBV12-3 or TRBV12-4 to TRBJ1-5, with D uncertain. Trimming left V 0 bases short and J 2 bases short, with 8 bases between. This CDR3 has 15 residues.

In its sample, this clonotype was seen many times. The V gene is TRBV25-1, the J gene TRBJ2-3, with TRBD2 matching 15 bases. Germline assignment: CDR1 MGHDK and CDR2 SYGVNS. The CDR3 covers 16 residues. With V trimmed by 3 bases and J by 3 bases, 1 base remained unmatched. The CDR3 protein is CASSEGLAGGTDTQYF. CDR3 sequence (DNA): TGTGCCAGCAGTGAGGGACTAGCGGGGGGAACAGATACGCAGTATTTT.

The chain combines TRBV7-9 with TRBJ2-7; possibly TRBD1 for D (6 bases). The germline V gene has CDR1 SEHNR and CDR2 FQNEAQ (reference sequence). The V and J ends lost 5 bases and 0 bases respectively, with 11 bases between them. CDR3 length: 14 amino acids. The CDR3 region is CASSNRDNSYEQYF. CDR3 bases: TGTGCCAGCAGCAACCGGGACAACTCCTACGAGCAGTACTTC.

Comments on this clonotype: This may arise from a read error, as a much more abundant clone is one base away. J is TRBJ2-1 and V is TRBV12-3 or TRBV12-4; D is possibly TRBD2 (5 bases). The length of the CDR3 is 13 residues. Trimming took 2 bases from V and 8 from J, leaving 10 bases between them. DNA for the CDR3: TGTGCCAGCAGTTTACAGAGCGGTCATGAGCAGTTCTTC. Translation: CASSLQSGHEQFF.

This clonotype showed up many times. The chain links TRBV7-9 to TRBJ1-1, with no clear D. Germline CDR1 reads SEHNR; CDR2 reads FQNEAQ (reference sequence). With 5 bases removed from V and 4 bases from J, the gap between germline ends came to 11 bases. The CDR3 is made up of 13 amino acids. CDR3 in DNA: TGTGCCAGCAGCCTGGCAGCAACCACTGAAGCTTTCTTT. Encoded protein: CASSLAATTEAFF.

The chain recombines TRBV5-6 with TRBJ2-3, with 10 positions matching TRBD2. J lost 8 bases, V lost 2 bases, and 8 bases had no gene match. The CDR3 is 15 amino acids. Germline lookup yields CDR1 SGHDT and CDR2 YYEEEE. CDR3 nucleotides: TGTGCCAGCAGCTTTAAAAGCGGGAGGGCATCTACGCAGTATTTT. Translating gives CASSFKSGRASTQYF.

As regards this clonotype: At one of its ends the junction is not consistent with the germline gene, which may arise from a read error. This sequence joins TRBV29-1 and TRBJ2-1; 9 bases are a match to TRBD2. The CDR3 is made up of 16 amino acids. CDR1 is SQVTM and CDR2 is ANQGSEA in the germline V gene. Here the CDR3 reads CSTRVSGGDSYNEQIF. CDR3 coding DNA: TGCAGCACCAGGGTTAGCGGGGGCGATTCCTACAATGAGCAGATCTTC.

The chain recombines TRBV11-2 with TRBJ2-5; 10 bases are shared with TRBD1. The CDR3 has 14 residues. V dropped 5 bases and J dropped 5; count of bases not matched to a gene: 5. Germline values: CDR1 SGHAT, CDR2 FQNNGV. The CDR3 spells CASSPGQGYETQYF. The CDR3 region has the DNA TGTGCCAGCAGCCCGGGACAGGGGTATGAGACCCAGTACTTC.

This clonotype was counted only a few times. The rearrangement joins TRBV12-3 or TRBV12-4 to TRBJ2-1, with a tentative D call TRBD2 (6 bases). V lost 3 bases, J lost 9 bases, and 12 bases lay in between. The CDR3 is 13 amino acids. Here the CDR3 reads CASSFSSETEQFF. The DNA for the CDR3 is TGTGCCAGCAGTTTCTCTAGCGAGACTGAGCAGTTCTTC.

J is TRBJ2-7 and V is TRBV29-1; 14 bases align to TRBD2. CDR1 and CDR2 (germline): SQVTM, ANQGSEA. CDR3 length: 15 amino acids. V gave up 3 bases and J gave up 6 bases; unmatched junction bases: 7. The CDR3 is CSVEGTSGSNIEQYF. As DNA, the CDR3 is TGCAGCGTTGAGGGGACTAGCGGGAGTAATATCGAGCAGTACTTC.

V and J are TRBV27 and TRBJ2-7; possibly TRBD1 for D (5 bases). V was cut by 2 bases and J by 4 bases, with 12 bases left in between. CDR3 size: 14 residues. In germline, CDR1 is MNHEY, CDR2 SMNVEV (reference sequence). The CDR3 region is CASSLRGPWYEQYF. DNA for the CDR3: TGTGCCAGCAGTTTAAGGGGTCCCTGGTACGAGCAGTACTTC.

This clonotype was observed a handful of times. The CDR3 DNA reads TGTGCCAGCAGCCAACAGGGAGCTGGTTACTACGAGCAGTACTTC. Translated, it gives CASSQQGAGYYEQYF. This chain connects TRBV7-2 to TRBJ2-7; TRBD1 is a possible D gene (6 bases). This CDR3 has 15 amino acids. Per germline, CDR1 SGHTA and CDR2 FQGNSA. With 5 bases removed from V and 3 bases from J, the gap between germline ends came to 17 bases.

The chain couples TRBV29-1 to TRBJ2-3; a possible D gene is TRBD2 (5 bases). Trimming removed 0 bases from V and 3 bases from J, with 19 bases in between. Germline loops: CDR1 SQVTM, CDR2 ANQGSEA. This CDR3 is 17 amino acids long. CDR3 protein: CSVEEGSASGGTDTQYF. The CDR3 coding sequence is TGCAGCGTTGAAGAGGGGTCGGCCAGCGGCGGGACAGATACGCAGTATTTT.

V and J are TRBV5-1 and TRBJ1-1, with TRBD1 matching 8 bases. The V and J ends lost 1 base and 4 bases, in that order; junction bases with no gene match: 9. CDR1 and CDR2 from the germline V gene are SGHRS and YFSETQ. The CDR3 extends over 16 amino acids. CDR3 sequence reads: CASSLKARGTGTEAFF. The CDR3 nucleotides read TGCGCCAGCAGCTTGAAGGCGAGGGGGACAGGCACTGAAGCTTTCTTT.

Only a few counts were recorded for this clonotype. The rearrangement links TRBV7-8 to TRBJ2-7, with D possibly TRBD1 on 6 matching bases. Trimming pared 1 base from V and 5 bases from J, leaving 12 bases between. CDR3 size: 14 residues. The germline V gene has CDR1 SGHVS and CDR2 FQNEAQ. The CDR3: CASSLGLQGDEQYF. The CDR3 coding sequence is TGTGCCAGCAGCTTAGGGCTACAGGGCGACGAGCAGTACTTC.

Ten or more counts support this clonotype. The chain carries TRBV18 and TRBJ1-1; TRBD1 aligns across 9 bases. CDR1 and CDR2 from the germline V gene are KGHSH and LQKENI. The CDR3 contains 13 residues. V shed 8 bases and J 4 bases; nucleotides not matched to a gene: 5. The CDR3 is CASSPGQGTEAFF. DNA of the CDR3: TGTGCCAGCAGTCCGGGACAGGGCACTGAAGCTTTCTTT.

The chain uses TRBV3-1 and TRBJ2-1, with TRBD2 matching over 12 bases. The CDR3 consists of 17 residues. Germline assignment: CDR1 LGHDT and CDR2 YNNKEL (reference sequence). V trimming: 5 bases; J trimming: 9 bases; junction bases outside the gene matches: 14. The CDR3 protein is CASSSPGGLAGGSEQFF. The CDR3 DNA reads as TGTGCCAGCAGCTCCCCCGGTGGGCTAGCGGGAGGGTCTGAGCAGTTCTTC.

This clonotype was recorded a few times. This sequence joins TRBV5-1 and TRBJ2-1, with D possibly called TRBD1 or TRBD2 (5 bases each). Trimming shortened V by 3 bases and J by 11 bases, and 27 bases separated the two germline ends. Germline CDR1 and CDR2: SGHRS and YFSETQ. This CDR3 region has 17 residues. The CDR3 DNA reads as TGCGCCAGCAGCTCGGGACGTGGTGGAGGCGGGCCGCCCAAGCAGTTCTTC. Translated, it gives CASSSGRGGGGPPKQFF.

The rearrangement links TRBV12-3 or TRBV12-4 to TRBJ1-5; no definite D call. Trimming left V 7 bases short and J 2 bases short, with 18 bases between. The CDR3 runs to 16 residues. The CDR3 region has the DNA TGTGCCAGCACCCCGGACGGAGTTTACCGCAATCAGCCCCAGCATTTT. Residues: CASTPDGVYRNQPQHF.

This chain connects TRBV27 to TRBJ1-5; D uncertain. The V end lost 5 bases, the J end lost 2 bases, and 16 bases lay between the germline ends. From germline, CDR1 is MNHEY and CDR2 SMNVEV (reference sequence). There are 16 residues in the CDR3. CDR3 sequence reads: CASSPLETLGNQPQHF. CDR3 nucleotides: TGTGCCAGCAGTCCTCTGGAGACACTCGGCAATCAGCCCCAGCATTTT.

The J gene is TRBJ2-3, the V gene TRBV5-1, with no clear D. The V gene's germline CDR1 is SGHRS and CDR2 YFSETQ. V dropped 1 base and J dropped 6 bases, with 12 bases sitting between them. The CDR3 has 14 amino acids. DNA for the CDR3: TGCGCCAGCAGCTTGAAGGTCGGAACGGATACGCAGTATTTT. Translated: CASSLKVGTDTQYF.